Shown below are 25 T cell receptor beta chains from a single sample sequenced in a study of tumor-infiltrating lymphocytes in primary liver carcinoma. TCR beta cDNA was prepared out of roughly 500 ng total RNA by means of a constant-region primer. Slightly modified ARM-PCR with three nested multiplex PCR rounds yielded TCR beta libraries. The first two PCR rounds used TRBV1-TRBV30 primers with a Cbeta primer, roughly 10 cycles each. TCRdb re-called the multiplex PCR reads through MiXCR, storing one row per CDR3 protein. The table includes some 110,000 distinct CDR3 sequences, around 64% detected once. Co-extracted RNA and DNA came from about 20-30 mg of unsorted bulk tissue. Sequenced sample: liver tumor tissue from sampling region 3. Sample subset: tumor region T3, left-lateral pole. The source of these receptors is a woman aged 60 to 75 with primary liver carcinoma and hepatitis B virus infection.

The CDR3: CSARVGTSGKGTDTQYF. The CDR3 nucleotides are TGCAGTGCTAGAGTCGGGACTAGCGGGAAGGGCACAGATACGCAGTATTTT. The chain recombines TRBV20-1 with TRBJ2-3; 13 nucleotides align to TRBD2. Germline V gives CDR1 DFQATT, CDR2 SNEGSKA (reference sequence). The CDR3 extends over 17 amino acids. Trimming removed 1 base from V and 1 base from J; junction bases left unmatched: 5.

Comments on this clonotype: A clone one base away is much larger, so this may be a read error. The J gene is TRBJ2-1, the V gene TRBV12-5, with D perhaps TRBD2 (6 bases). V lost 2 bases to trimming and J lost 1 base, with 18 bases between them. The CDR3 runs 18 residues. CDR1 LGHNT and CDR2 FRNRAP come from the germline V gene. The CDR3 DNA reads TGTGCTAGTGGTTTGCTAGTTGGCGGGAAAGAATCCTACAATGAGCAGTTCTTC. This encodes CASGLLVGGKESYNEQFF.

This clonotype was counted many times. The rearrangement links TRBV7-8 to TRBJ2-7; D remains unclear. CDR3 length: 14 residues. Per the germline V gene, CDR1 is SGHVS and CDR2 is FQNEAQ. The V end lost 5 bases, the J end lost 4 bases, and 15 bases lay between the germline ends. The CDR3 spells CASSGVGLEYEQYF. The CDR3 DNA sequence: TGTGCCAGCAGCGGTGTGGGATTGGAGTACGAGCAGTACTTC.

The chain is built from TRBV6-1 and TRBJ2-1, with D possibly TRBD2 on 5 matching bases. This CDR3 region has 13 residues. V dropped 8 bases and J dropped 8 bases, with 16 bases sitting between them. Germline assignment: CDR1 MNHNS and CDR2 SASEGT. CDR3: CASGEPGIDEQFF. The CDR3 coding sequence is TGTGCCAGCGGCGAACCGGGAATCGATGAGCAGTTCTTC.

For this clonotype: One end of the junction does not line up with germline, which may come from a read error. The rearrangement joins TRBV4-2 to TRBJ2-1; D assignment may be TRBD1 or TRBD2 (5 bases each). CDR1 is LGHNA and CDR2 is YNFKEQ in the germline V gene. The CDR3 is 14 amino acids. The DNA for the CDR3 is TGTGCCAGTAGCCGACAAGCGGACAAGAATGAGCAGTTCTTC. As protein: CASSRQADKNEQFF.

Ten or more counts support this clonotype. V is TRBV6-1 and J is TRBJ1-1, with D tentatively TRBD1 (6 bases). Germline V gene data show CDR1 as MNHNS and CDR2 as SASEGT. The CDR3 runs to 13 residues. Between the trimmed V and J ends, which lost 7 bases and 7 bases, there was a span of 16 bases. The CDR3 coding sequence is TGTGCCAGCAACTTCGCTGAGGGGGGTGAAGCTTTCTTT. Translating gives CASNFAEGGEAFF.

This clonotype was seen a handful of times. One junction end does not reproduce the germline sequence, and a read error may be involved. V is TRBV29-1 and J is TRBJ1-1; 11 positions match TRBD1. CDR1 is SQVTM, CDR2 ANQGSEA, per germline. The CDR3 sequence is 13 residues long. The CDR3 spells CSSRGQGDTEAFF. Written as DNA, the CDR3 is TGCAGCTCCCGGGGACAGGGGGACACCGAAGCTTTCTTT.

This clonotype was counted at least ten times. This sequence joins TRBV12-5 and TRBJ2-1; 11 bases fit TRBD2. The J segment lost 4 bases and the V segment lost 6 bases, leaving 11 bases of the junction unmatched. Germline V gene data show CDR1 as LGHNT and CDR2 as FRNRAP. The CDR3 sequence is 17 residues long. CDR3 coding DNA: TGTGCTAGTGGCTCTCCCCCCGGGACTAGCGGATACAATGAGCAGTTCTTC. Amino acid sequence: CASGSPPGTSGYNEQFF.

To note about this clonotype: One end of the junction fails to match germline, which may point to a read error. The genes are TRBV6-5 and TRBJ2-4; the match to TRBD1 covers 8 bases. From germline, CDR1 is MNHEY and CDR2 SVGAGI. This CDR3 spans 20 amino acids. The CDR3 loop reads CASSHIPILSGGLAKNIRYF. CDR3 nucleotide sequence: TGTGCCAGCAGTCACATACCAATCCTTTCAGGGGGCCTGGCCAAAAACATTCGGTACTTC.

In regard to this clonotype: A read error may be the cause here, since a much bigger clone is one base away. No conserved phenylalanine or tryptophan is present at the end of the CDR3, so a read error is the likely explanation. V is TRBV6-5 and J is TRBJ1-2; D is undetermined. The CDR3 is made up of 11 amino acids. CDR1 and CDR2 (germline): MNHEY, SVGAGI. V was pared by 7 bases and J by 10 bases, with 13 bases between. In DNA, the CDR3 is TGTGCCAGCATCGAATCGGGGAACTACACCCTC. This gives the protein CASIESGNYTL.

This clonotype showed up just a few times. The J gene is TRBJ2-7, the V gene TRBV10-2; the match to TRBD1 covers 9 bases. The CDR3 is 14 residues long. The germline gives CDR1 WSHSY, CDR2 SAAADI. V shed 10 bases and J 2 bases; nucleotides not matched to a gene: 9. CDR3 in amino acids: CATYTTGGTYEQYF. CDR3 sequence (DNA): TGCGCCACATACACGACAGGGGGTACCTACGAGCAGTACTTC.

This clonotype was observed once. The chain links TRBV28 to TRBJ2-1; D remains ambiguous. This CDR3 is 16 amino acids long. Trimming pared 1 base from V and 4 bases from J, leaving 14 bases between. CDR1 and CDR2 (germline): MDHEN, SYDVKM. CDR3 coding DNA: TGTGCCAGCAGTTTATCAACGGTAGGCTTTTACAATGAGCAGTTCTTC. Translated, it gives CASSLSTVGFYNEQFF.

A note on this clonotype: An end of the junction differs from the germline gene, which may be a read error. The chain combines TRBV11-2 with TRBJ2-5; 8 bases map to TRBD2. Germline V gives CDR1 SGHAT, CDR2 FQNNGV. The CDR3 spans 20 residues. This chain's CDR3 is CASSLGVLAVPLTFQETQYF. CDR3 in DNA: TGTGCCAGCAGCTTAGGGGTACTAGCGGTACCCCTCACCTTCCAAGAGACCCAGTATTTC.

In its sample, this clonotype was seen once. One end of the junction does not line up with germline, which may come from a read error. The chain links TRBV6-5 to TRBJ1-5, with D perhaps TRBD1 (6 bases). Germline CDR1 reads MNHEY; CDR2 reads SVGAGI. CDR3 length: 14 amino acids. The CDR3 loop reads CASSRPGVGQPHHF. The CDR3 DNA follows: TGTGCCAGCAGCCGGCCGGGGGTTGGACAGCCCCATCATTTT.

As concerns this clonotype: A much bigger clone sits one base away, suggesting this may be a read error. The CDR3 sequence is CAWGQGEYGQYF. The CDR3 region has the DNA TGTGCCTGGGGACAGGGGGAATACGGGCAGTACTTC. This sequence joins TRBV30 and TRBJ2-7; 10 bases match TRBD1. The CDR3 consists of 12 residues. Germline V lookup: CDR1 GTSNPN, CDR2 SVGIG (reference sequence).

The rearrangement links TRBV2 to TRBJ2-7; TRBD2 agrees at 8 bases. This CDR3 spans 17 amino acids. V dropped 4 bases and J dropped 2; count of bases not matched to a gene: 13. Germline loops: CDR1 SNHLY, CDR2 FYNNEI. CDR3 loop: CASSAAAGAAHTYEQYF. The DNA for the CDR3 is TGTGCCAGCAGTGCGGCAGCGGGGGCAGCCCACACCTACGAGCAGTACTTC.

A note on this clonotype: Its ends do not fully match the called genes, so a read error is possible. CDR3 residues: CASNLVLGGVEQFF. The DNA of the CDR3 is TGTGCCAGCAACTTAGTTTTGGGGGGTGTTGAGCAATTCTTC. V is TRBV11-1 and J is TRBJ2-1; possible D gene TRBD2, 6 bases. Per germline, CDR1 SGHAT and CDR2 FQDESV (reference sequence). The CDR3 is made up of 14 amino acids.

At least ten counts were recorded for this clonotype. V is TRBV10-3 and J is TRBJ2-4; D unresolved. Germline CDR1 is ENHRY and CDR2 is SYGVKD. CDR3 length equals 17 residues. Trimming left V 0 bases short and J 2 bases short, with 14 bases between. CDR3 protein: CAISESAVVRSKNIQYF. The CDR3 DNA sequence: TGTGCCATCAGTGAGTCAGCAGTAGTAAGGTCCAAAAACATTCAGTACTTC.

Comments on this clonotype: A much larger clonotype is one base distant, so this may be a read error. This chain connects TRBV7-3 to TRBJ2-2, with D tentatively TRBD2 (6 bases). This CDR3 comprises 16 residues. Trimming removed 5 bases at V and 2 bases at J, with 15 bases between. Per the germline V gene, CDR1 is SGHTA and CDR2 is FQGTGA. The CDR3 spells CASSPSGTYNTGELFF. CDR3 in DNA: TGTGCCAGCAGCCCATCCGGGACTTATAACACCGGGGAGCTGTTTTTT.

The rearrangement joins TRBV29-1 to TRBJ1-2; tentative D call: TRBD1 (5 bases). Germline V lookup: CDR1 SQVTM, CDR2 ANQGSEA. Deletions cut 1 base from V and 10 bases from J, with 19 bases between. The CDR3 loop spans 14 amino acids. Here the CDR3 reads CSVEALNRQSFYTF. The CDR3 nucleotides are TGCAGCGTTGAAGCCCTTAATCGACAGTCCTTCTACACCTTC. The variable domain in full, completed from reference TRBV29-1 and TRBJ1-2, reads SAVISQKPSRDICQRGTSLTIQCQVDSQVTMMFWYRQQPGQSLTLIATANQGSEATYESGFVIDKFPISRPNLTFSTLTVSNMSPEDSSIYLCSVEALNRQSFYTFGSGTRLTVV.

About this clonotype: The DNA is left out, because the CDR3 cannot be placed on it with certainty; the CDR3 is given as TCRdb lists it. This rearrangement joins TRBV28 to TRBJ2-1; the table gives TRBD1 as D, unverified against the DNA. The CDR3 region is 17 residues in length, termini included. CDR1 is MDHEN, CDR2 SYDVKM, per germline. The CDR3 sequence is CASSDPLNVGQGNEHFF.

This clonotype has a handful of counts. A much larger clone sits a single nucleotide away, making a read error possible. This chain uses TRBV6-1 with TRBJ1-6; D is undetermined. CDR3 size: 16 residues. Trimming took off 2 bases at V and 9 bases at J, with 17 bases between the two ends. The V gene's germline CDR1 is MNHNS and CDR2 SASEGT. CDR3 in DNA: TGTGCCAGCAGTGAACAGGCAGTGAGGGAGGGTTCACCCCTCCACTTT. As protein: CASSEQAVREGSPLHF.

V usage is TRBV11-2 and J usage is TRBJ2-7, with 7 bases lining up with TRBD2. Germline values: CDR1 SGHAT, CDR2 FQNNGV. The CDR3 totals 14 residues. The J segment lost 5 bases and the V segment lost 5 bases, leaving 9 bases of the junction unmatched. The CDR3 region has the DNA TGTGCCAGCAGCGGGGACTACTCAAGCCACGAGCAGTACTTC. As protein: CASSGDYSSHEQYF.

Regarding this clonotype: This CDR3 fails to terminate in the conserved phenylalanine or tryptophan, so it likely reflects a read error. This chain uses TRBV11-2 with TRBJ1-1; D is possibly TRBD1 (5 bases). From germline, CDR1 is SGHAT and CDR2 FQNNGV. CDR3 length: 15 residues. CDR3 bases: TGTGCCGGCAGCTTTAGTCAGCACAGGACCTCGGGGGCTTTCTTA. Amino acid sequence: CAGSFSQHRTSGAFL.

Notes on this clonotype: This could be a read error, since a much larger clone is one nucleotide away. V is TRBV16 and J is TRBJ1-2; D not resolved. Per the germline V gene, CDR1 is KGHSY and CDR2 is FQNENV. The CDR3 loop spans 12 amino acids. The CDR3 loop reads CASSQVTYGYIF. As DNA, the CDR3 is TGTGCCAGCAGCCAAGTCACCTATGGCTACATCTTC.